The rows below give T cell receptor beta chains drawn from one sample of a study of T cell responses to AZD1222 COVID-19 vaccine. This table comes from immunoSEQ multiplex PCR, and its TCRdb copy is limited to in-frame clones, with some not included. The table lists more than 95,000 clones, roughly 87% of them singletons. This specimen consisted of peripheral blood, obtained on day 0 of AZD1222 vaccination. The receptors were sampled from an adult in good health. Both conserved end residues are part of each CDR3. D genes are given only for firm matches. Clone size is given for some rows only: seen once, a few or many times, or a class if the clone is expanded.

clone_size	d_call	v_call	j_call	cdr3_nt	cdr3_aa
.	.	TRBV28	TRBJ2-7	TGTGCCAGCAGTTTCCGGCAGGGACACTCCTACGAGCAGTACTTC	CASSFRQGHSYEQYF
.	TRBD1	TRBV27	TRBJ2-7	TGTGCCAGCAGTCAATTGGGTTTCGGGACAGTCTCCTACGAGCAGTACTTC	CASSQLGFGTVSYEQYF
.	.	TRBV11-2	TRBJ2-3	TGTGCCAGCAGCTTAGCTTTAGGGGTCACAGATACGCAGTATTTT	CASSLALGVTDTQYF
.	TRBD2	TRBV10-3	TRBJ2-5	TGTGCCATCAGTGACTCCTTAGCGGGAGGAGCAGAGACCCAGTACTTC	CAISDSLAGGAETQYF
once	TRBD1	TRBV5-5	TRBJ2-7	TGTGCCAGCAGCCCCCCGGACAGGGACTACGAGCAGTACTTC	CASSPPDRDYEQYF
.	TRBD2	TRBV7-9	TRBJ2-3	TGTGCCAGCAGCCCCCGGGTAGCGGGCATTGATACGCAGTATTTT	CASSPRVAGIDTQYF
.	.	TRBV9	TRBJ1-6	TGTGCCAGCAGCGCGCGCAATTCACCCCTCCACTTT	CASSARNSPLHF
.	.	TRBV30	TRBJ2-6	TGTGCCTGGAGTGTTGTAGGGCGCGAGGGCTCTGGGGCCAACGTCCTGACTTTC	CAWSVVGREGSGANVLTF
.	TRBD1	TRBV28	TRBJ2-6	TGTGCCAGCAGTCTACGTCCCGGGACAGGGAACGGGGCCAACGTCCTGACTTTC	CASSLRPGTGNGANVLTF
.	TRBD2	TRBV27	TRBJ2-7	TGTGCCAACGGACTAGCGGGAACCTACGAGCAGTACTTC	CANGLAGTYEQYF
.	.	TRBV23-1	TRBJ1-2	TGCGCCAGCAGTCAACCGACAAGTGGGGGCTACACCTTC	CASSQPTSGGYTF
.	.	TRBV13	TRBJ2-1	TGTGCCAGCAGCTCCCGATACAATGAGCAGTTCTTC	CASSSRYNEQFF
.	TRBD2	TRBV6-5	TRBJ2-1	TGTGCCAGCAGTTACCCGGGACTAGCGTGGTATGAGCAGTTCTTC	CASSYPGLAWYEQFF
.	.	TRBV6-5	TRBJ1-3	TGTGCCAGCAGTTACTCGACGGGAAACACCATATATTTT	CASSYSTGNTIYF
.	TRBD1	TRBV11-2	TRBJ1-2	TGTGCCAGCAGCTTAGACTTGGACAGGGTGAGGTATGGCTACACCTTC	CASSLDLDRVRYGYTF
.	.	TRBV2	TRBJ1-1	TGTGCCAGCAGTGAAGAGGCAGTGAACACTGAAGCTTTCTTT	CASSEEAVNTEAFF
.	.	TRBV6-5	TRBJ2-7	TGTGCCAGCAGTCCAAGGGGCGAGGTTTACGAGCAGTACTTC	CASSPRGEVYEQYF
.	TRBD1	TRBV30	TRBJ2-3	TGTGCCTGGGGACAGGGGTCTATTGGGGATACGCAGTATTTT	CAWGQGSIGDTQYF
.	TRBD2	TRBV7-6	TRBJ2-2	TGTGCCAGCAGCTCCCCGACTAGCGGGGGGACCGGGGAGCTGTTTTTT	CASSSPTSGGTGELFF
.	TRBD2	TRBV28	TRBJ2-3	TGTGCCAGCAGTTTAGACCTAGCGGTCACAGATACGCAGTATTTT	CASSLDLAVTDTQYF
.	TRBD2	TRBV4-1	TRBJ2-1	TGCGCCAGCAAGCCGGCACTAGCGGGGTCATACAATGAGCAGTTCTTC	CASKPALAGSYNEQFF
.	TRBD2	TRBV27	TRBJ2-7	TGTGCCAGCAGGGGGGTTGGGGGGGGTGAAGACGAGCAGTACTTC	CASRGVGGGEDEQYF
.	.	TRBV19	TRBJ2-2	TGTGGGGGGGCGGACCCGAACACCGGGGAGCTGTTTTTT	CGGADPNTGELFF
.	TRBD1	TRBV28	TRBJ1-1	TGTGCCAGCAGTCGGGACAGAGTCACTGAAGCTTTCTTT	CASSRDRVTEAFF
few	.	TRBV5-5	TRBJ2-5	TGTGCCAGCAGCTTGCTGCGGACCCAAGAGACCCAGTACTTC	CASSLLRTQETQYF
.	.	TRBV27	TRBJ1-1	TGTGCCAGCAGTGCCAGACAGGAAGCTCACACTGAAGCTTTCTTT	CASSARQEAHTEAFF
.	.	TRBV7-2	TRBJ2-1	TGTGCCAGCAGCTTAACCCCGAGCTCCTACAATGAGCAGTTCTTC	CASSLTPSSYNEQFF
.	.	TRBV18	TRBJ1-3	TGTGCCAGCTCACCACAGGGAGAAGCCTCTGGAAACACCATATATTTT	CASSPQGEASGNTIYF
.	.	TRBV30	TRBJ1-5	TGTGCCTGGAGTGGAGAGCATAGCAATCAGCCCCAGCATTTT	CAWSGEHSNQPQHF
once	.	TRBV27	TRBJ1-5	TGTGCCAGGCTTCCGGACAATCAGCCCCAGCATTTT	CARLPDNQPQHF
.	.	TRBV6-5	TRBJ1-6	TGTGCCAGCAGTTACGAGGGAAATTGGTCACCCCTCCACTTT	CASSYEGNWSPLHF
.	.	TRBV19	TRBJ1-1	TGTGCCAGTAGTATAGATCATCAGAACACTGAAGCTTTCTTT	CASSIDHQNTEAFF
.	.	TRBV7-3	TRBJ2-3	TGTGCCAGCAGCTTCCGGGACGTAGATACGCAGTATTTT	CASSFRDVDTQYF
.	.	TRBV7-3	TRBJ1-2	TGTGCCAGCAGCCCCACTGCGACAGGCCCCTATGGCTACACCTTC	CASSPTATGPYGYTF
.	TRBD1	TRBV18	TRBJ2-5	TGTGCCAGCTCACCTCGGACAGGGAAAGGGAAAGAGACCCAGTACTTC	CASSPRTGKGKETQYF
.	TRBD1	TRBV27	TRBJ1-1	TGTGCCAGCAGTTTCGACAGGGGTGGTTTAGGGACTGAAGCTTTCTTT	CASSFDRGGLGTEAFF
.	TRBD2	TRBV28	TRBJ2-1	TGTGCCAGCAGTTCAGCGGGGGACTCCTACAATGAGCAGTTCTTC	CASSSAGDSYNEQFF
.	.	TRBV2	TRBJ1-2	TGTGCCAGCAGTGATGGCTACGGCTACACCTTC	CASSDGYGYTF
.	.	TRBV20-1	TRBJ1-2	TGCAGTCCTGACTATGGCTACACCTTC	CSPDYGYTF
.	.	TRBV24-1	TRBJ1-4	TGTGCCACCAGTGATTTGGGGAGGGACGGCGGAAAACTGTTTTTT	CATSDLGRDGGKLFF
.	.	TRBV7-3	TRBJ2-5	TGTGCCAGCAGCTCAGGGGTGGCGTCCCAAGAGACCCAGTACTTC	CASSSGVASQETQYF
.	TRBD1	TRBV27	TRBJ1-2	TGTGCCGCCAACAGGGGGGGTAACTATGGCTACACCTTC	CAANRGGNYGYTF
.	TRBD1	TRBV28	TRBJ2-6	TGTGCCAGTGAAGGGGCAGGGGGTTACTCTGGGGCCAACGTCCTGACTTTC	CASEGAGGYSGANVLTF
.	TRBD2	TRBV5-1	TRBJ2-2	TGCGCCAGCAGCTTGGGGCTAGCGGGGGGCGGCCGGCTGTTTTTT	CASSLGLAGGGRLFF
.	TRBD1	TRBV7-9	TRBJ1-1	TGTGCCAGCAGCTTATGGACAGGGGGCAGTCCTGAAGCTTTCTTT	CASSLWTGGSPEAFF
.	.	TRBV6-1	TRBJ2-7	TGTGCCAGCAGTGAAGTATCCCTCCACGAGCAGTACTTC	CASSEVSLHEQYF
once	.	TRBV7-2	TRBJ2-7	TGTGCCAGCAGCTTAACTCTATACGAGCAGTACTTC	CASSLTLYEQYF
.	TRBD1	TRBV4-1	TRBJ2-1	TGCGCCAGCAGCCAGAAACAGGACAGGAGCTCCTACAATGAGCAGTTCTTC	CASSQKQDRSSYNEQFF
.	.	TRBV28	TRBJ1-5	TGTGCCAGCACCTTTGGGGCCCAGCCCCAGCATTTT	CASTFGAQPQHF
.	.	TRBV15	TRBJ1-4	TGTGCCACCAGCAGAGAGCCGCCACAGGGTGGGGATGAAAAACTGTTTTTT	CATSREPPQGGDEKLFF